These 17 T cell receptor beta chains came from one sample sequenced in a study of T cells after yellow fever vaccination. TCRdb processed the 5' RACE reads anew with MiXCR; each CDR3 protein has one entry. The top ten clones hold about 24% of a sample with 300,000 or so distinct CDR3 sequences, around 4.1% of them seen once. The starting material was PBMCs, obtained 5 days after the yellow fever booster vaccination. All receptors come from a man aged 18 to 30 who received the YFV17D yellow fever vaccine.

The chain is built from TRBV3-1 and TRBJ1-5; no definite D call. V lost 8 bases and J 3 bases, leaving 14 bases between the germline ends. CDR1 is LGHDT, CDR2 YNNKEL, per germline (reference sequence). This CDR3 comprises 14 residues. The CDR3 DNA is TGTGCCAGCCCGAGGACCGAGACCAATCAGCCCCAGCATTTT. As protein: CASPRTETNQPQHF.

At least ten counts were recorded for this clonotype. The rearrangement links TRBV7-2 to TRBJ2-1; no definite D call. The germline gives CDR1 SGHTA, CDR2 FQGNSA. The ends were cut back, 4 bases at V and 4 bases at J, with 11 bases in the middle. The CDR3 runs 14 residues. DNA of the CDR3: TGTGCCAGCAGCTCGGTGAGCTCGTACAATGAGCAGTTCTTC. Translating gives CASSSVSSYNEQFF.

The CDR3 protein is CASSPGTSNGDTQYF. The DNA of the CDR3 is TGCGCCAGCAGCCCGGGGACTTCGAACGGAGATACGCAGTATTTT. The genes are TRBV4-3 and TRBJ2-3; tentatively, D is TRBD2 (6 bases). V was trimmed by 4 bases and J by 5 bases, leaving 16 bases between them. Germline CDR1 is LGHNA and CDR2 is YSLEER. This CDR3 has 15 residues.

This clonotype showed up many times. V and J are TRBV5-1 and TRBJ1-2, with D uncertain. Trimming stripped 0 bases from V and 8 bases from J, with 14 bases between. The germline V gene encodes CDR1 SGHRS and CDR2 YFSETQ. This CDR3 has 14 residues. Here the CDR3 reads CASSLEGRPWGYTF. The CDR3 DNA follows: TGCGCCAGCAGCTTGGAGGGCCGTCCTTGGGGCTACACCTTC.

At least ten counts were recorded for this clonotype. As DNA, the CDR3 is TGCGCCAGCAGCCAAACGGGACCCAGTGAAGCTTTCTTT. It is translated as CASSQTGPSEAFF. The gene calls are TRBV4-1 and TRBJ1-1; the D gene is possibly TRBD1 (5 bases). The V end lost 2 bases, the J end lost 7 bases, and 11 bases lay between the germline ends. The CDR3 is 13 amino acids. The germline gives CDR1 MGHRA, CDR2 YSYEKL.

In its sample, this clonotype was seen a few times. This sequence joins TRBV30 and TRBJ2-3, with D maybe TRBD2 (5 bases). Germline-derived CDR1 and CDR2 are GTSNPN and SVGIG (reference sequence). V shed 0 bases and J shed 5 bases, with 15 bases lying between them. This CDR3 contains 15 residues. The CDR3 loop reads CAWSVLAAGGDTQYF. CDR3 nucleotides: TGTGCCTGGAGTGTGCTGGCGGCGGGCGGAGATACGCAGTATTTT.

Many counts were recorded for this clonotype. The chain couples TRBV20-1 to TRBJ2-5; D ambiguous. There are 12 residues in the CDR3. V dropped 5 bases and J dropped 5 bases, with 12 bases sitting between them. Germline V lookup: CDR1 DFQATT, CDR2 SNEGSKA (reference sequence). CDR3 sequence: CSAPTADETQYF. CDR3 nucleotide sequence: TGCAGTGCTCCGACCGCTGACGAGACCCAGTACTTC.

As DNA, the CDR3 is TGTGCCAGCAGCCCCACAGGGACCACTGAAGCTTTCTTT. This codes for CASSPTGTTEAFF. The genes are TRBV9 and TRBJ1-1; D might be TRBD1 (6 bases). Trimming cost V 4 bases and J 4 bases, with 11 bases left between them. The CDR3 spans 13 residues. Germline loops: CDR1 SGDLS, CDR2 YYNGEE.

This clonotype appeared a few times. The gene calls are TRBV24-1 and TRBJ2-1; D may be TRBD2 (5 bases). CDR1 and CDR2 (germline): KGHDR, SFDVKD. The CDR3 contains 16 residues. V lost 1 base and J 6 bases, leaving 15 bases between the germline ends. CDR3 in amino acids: CATSDFRGLGGNEQFF. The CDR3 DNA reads TGTGCCACCAGTGATTTTAGAGGGCTCGGTGGCAATGAGCAGTTCTTC.

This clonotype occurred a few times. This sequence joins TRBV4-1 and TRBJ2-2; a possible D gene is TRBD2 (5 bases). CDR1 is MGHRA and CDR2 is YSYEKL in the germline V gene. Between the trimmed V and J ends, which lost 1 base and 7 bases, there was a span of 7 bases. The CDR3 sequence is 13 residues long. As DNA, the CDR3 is TGCGCCAGCAGCCAAGGAGGGCGCGGGGAGCTGTTTTTT. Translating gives CASSQGGRGELFF.

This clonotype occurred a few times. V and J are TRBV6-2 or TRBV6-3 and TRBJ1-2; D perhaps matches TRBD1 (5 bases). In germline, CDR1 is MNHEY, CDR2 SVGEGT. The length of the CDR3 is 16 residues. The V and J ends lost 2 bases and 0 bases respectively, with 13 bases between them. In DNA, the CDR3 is TGTGCCAGCAGTTACGTCGGGGACCGATCTAACTATGGCTACACCTTC. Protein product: CASSYVGDRSNYGYTF.

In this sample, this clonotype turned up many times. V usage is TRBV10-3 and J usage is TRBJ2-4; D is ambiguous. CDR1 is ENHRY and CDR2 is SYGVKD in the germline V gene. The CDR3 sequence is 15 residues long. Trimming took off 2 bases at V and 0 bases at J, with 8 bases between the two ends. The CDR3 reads CAISEGPLAKNIQYF. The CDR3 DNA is TGTGCCATCAGTGAGGGGCCACTAGCCAAAAACATTCAGTACTTC.

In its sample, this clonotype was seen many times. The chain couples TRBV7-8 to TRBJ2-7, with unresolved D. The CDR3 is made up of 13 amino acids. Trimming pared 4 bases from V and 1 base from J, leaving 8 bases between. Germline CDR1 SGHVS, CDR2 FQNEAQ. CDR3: CASSWQASYEQYV. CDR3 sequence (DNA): TGTGCCAGCAGCTGGCAGGCTTCCTACGAGCAGTACGTC.

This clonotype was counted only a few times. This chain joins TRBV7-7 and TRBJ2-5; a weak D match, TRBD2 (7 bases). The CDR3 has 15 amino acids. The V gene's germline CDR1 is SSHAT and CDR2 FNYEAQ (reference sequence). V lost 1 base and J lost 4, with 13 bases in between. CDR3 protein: CASSLGGGARETQYF. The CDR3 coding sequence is TGTGCCAGCAGCTTAGGTGGGGGGGCGCGAGAGACCCAGTACTTC.

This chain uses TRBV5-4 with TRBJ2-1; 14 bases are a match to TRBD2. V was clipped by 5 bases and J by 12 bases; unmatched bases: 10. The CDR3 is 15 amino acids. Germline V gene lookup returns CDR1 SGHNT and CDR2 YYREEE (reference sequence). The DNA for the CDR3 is TGTGCCAGCAGGGGGACTAGCGGGGGCCCCCGGGTGCAGTTCTTC. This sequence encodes CASRGTSGGPRVQFF.

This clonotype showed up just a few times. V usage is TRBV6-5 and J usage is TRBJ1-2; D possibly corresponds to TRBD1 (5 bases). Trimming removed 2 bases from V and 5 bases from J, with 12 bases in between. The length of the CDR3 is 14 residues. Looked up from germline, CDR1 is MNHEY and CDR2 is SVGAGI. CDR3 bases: TGTGCCAGCAGTTACGAGAGGGGCCAGTATGGCTACACCTTC. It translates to CASSYERGQYGYTF.

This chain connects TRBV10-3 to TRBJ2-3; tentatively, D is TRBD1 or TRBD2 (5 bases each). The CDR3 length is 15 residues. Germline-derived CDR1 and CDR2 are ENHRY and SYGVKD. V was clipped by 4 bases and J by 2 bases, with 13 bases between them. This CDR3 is CAISGPGRNTDTQYF. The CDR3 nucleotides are TGTGCCATCAGTGGGCCGGGACGGAACACAGATACGCAGTATTTT.